What follows are 11 T cell receptor beta chains derived from one specimen sequenced in a study of technical replicates of blood from several donors. Produced via immunoSEQ multiplex PCR; TCRdb's table is partial and in-frame only. Of roughly 72,000 clones detected, roughly 91% appear once; the ten largest clones hold 0.3% to 0.5%. The sequenced material came from T cells isolated from PBMCs. The source is a human donor in good health.

The V call is TRBV19, the J call TRBJ2-5; 8 nucleotides align to TRBD2. Germline values: CDR1 LNHDA, CDR2 SQIVND (reference sequence). With 5 bases clipped from V and 5 bases from J, the junction kept 10 bases outside the gene matches. This CDR3 has 15 amino acids. The DNA of the CDR3 is TGTGCCAGTAGTTTTTCACGGACTAGCCCCGAGACCCAGTACTTC. Residues: CASSFSRTSPETQYF.

The gene calls are TRBV28 and TRBJ1-1, with 8 bases matching TRBD1. V shed 4 bases, J shed 5 bases, and the junction held 6 bases outside the gene matches. The CDR3 is 14 amino acids. Germline-derived CDR1 and CDR2 are MDHEN and SYDVKM. The CDR3: CASSSDRDRTEAFF. The CDR3 bases are TGTGCCAGCAGTTCGGACAGGGATAGGACTGAAGCTTTCTTT.

The chain couples TRBV19 to TRBJ2-3, with TRBD2 matching 8 bases. The germline V gene has CDR1 LNHDA and CDR2 SQIVND (reference sequence). This CDR3 has 15 residues. Unmatched junction bases numbered 8, after V lost 4 bases and J lost 5 bases. CDR3 nucleotide sequence: TGTGCCAGTAGTAACCAAGCGGGAGTAGTAGATACGCAGTATTTT. Residues: CASSNQAGVVDTQYF. Full variable domain (remainder filled in from reference TRBV19 and TRBJ2-3): DGGITQSPKYLFRKEGQNVTLSCEQNLNHDAMYWYRQDPGQGLRLIYYSQIVNDFQKGDIAEGYSVSREKKESFPLTVTSAQKNPTAFYLCASSNQAGVVDTQYFGPGTRLTVL.

This clone was observed a handful of times. The chain combines TRBV10-2 with TRBJ1-2, with a possible D match to TRBD1 (5 bases). Between the trimmed V and J ends, which lost 3 bases and 8 bases, there was a span of 10 bases. Germline values: CDR1 WSHSY, CDR2 SAAADI. The CDR3 totals 12 residues. The CDR3 DNA reads as TGCGCCAGCAGTGATATCGGGGGAGGCTACACCTTC. This translates into CASSDIGGGYTF.

The V and J genes are TRBV27 and TRBJ1-4; 11 nucleotides align to TRBD1. V was clipped by 3 bases and J by 5 bases; unmatched bases: 5. This CDR3 has 16 residues. The germline V gene encodes CDR1 MNHEY and CDR2 SMNVEV (reference sequence). The CDR3 DNA is TGTGCCAGCAGTTTTCACCGGGACAGGGGGAATGAAAAACTGTTTTTT. Protein: CASSFHRDRGNEKLFF.

This chain connects TRBV4-1 to TRBJ2-7; 7 bases agree with TRBD2. Germline trimming cut 5 bases from V and 2 bases from J; bases unmatched to any gene: 6. The CDR3 consists of 14 residues. CDR1 is MGHRA and CDR2 is YSYEKL in the germline V gene. CDR3 sequence reads: CASSGRDGAYEQYF. CDR3 coding DNA: TGCGCCAGCAGCGGGAGGGACGGAGCCTACGAGCAGTACTTC.

The CDR3 spells CASSKNPSGTSSYNEQFF. For the CDR3, the DNA is TGTGCCAGCAGTAAGAACCCGTCCGGGACTAGCAGCTACAATGAGCAGTTCTTC. V usage is TRBV7-3 and J usage is TRBJ2-1; 9 nucleotides line up with TRBD2. Unmatched junction bases numbered 15, after V lost 6 bases and J lost 3 bases. The CDR3 is 18 amino acids. The germline gives CDR1 SGHTA, CDR2 FQGTGA.

The J gene is TRBJ2-1, the V gene TRBV28; D uncertain. This CDR3 is built from 12 residues. Germline CDR1 and CDR2: MDHEN and SYDVKM. The germline V and J ends were trimmed by 5 bases and 7 bases, with 9 bases remaining between them. The CDR3 loop is CASSISVNEQFF. CDR3 sequence (DNA): TGTGCCAGCAGTATCAGTGTAAATGAGCAGTTCTTC.

The rearrangement joins TRBV11-3 to TRBJ2-7; D is uncertain. Germline-derived CDR1 and CDR2 are SGHNT and YENEEA. This CDR3 spans 13 amino acids. Deletions cut 0 bases from V and 3 bases from J, with 6 bases between. The DNA for the CDR3 is TGTGCCAGCAGCTTAGACTCAGACTACGAGCAGTACTTC. It is translated as CASSLDSDYEQYF. Looking up the rest from reference TRBV11-3 and TRBJ2-7 gives the full variable domain: EAGVVQSPRYKIIEKKQPVAFWCNPISGHNTLYWYLQNLGQGPELLIRYENEEAVDDSQLPKDRFSAERLKGVDSTLKIQPAELGDSAVYLCASSLDSDYEQYFGPGTRLTVT.

This chain links TRBV10-2 with TRBJ1-4; 7 bases fit TRBD1. Germline CDR1 and CDR2: WSHSY and SAAADI. CDR3 length: 11 amino acids. With 9 bases clipped from V and 12 bases from J, the junction kept 7 bases outside the gene matches. Written as DNA, the CDR3 is TGCGCCAGTAGACGTGGGACAGAACTGTTTTTT. The encoded protein is CASRRGTELFF.

The J gene is TRBJ2-1, the V gene TRBV11-3; weak D call: TRBD2 (6 bases). The CDR3 is 16 residues long. V was clipped by 1 base and J by 6 bases, with 16 bases between them. Germline V CDR1 and CDR2: SGHNT, YENEEA. Here the CDR3 DNA reads TGTGCCAGCAGCTTAGGGGGGGAGGTTGGAAGCAATGAGCAGTTCTTC. Its protein is CASSLGGEVGSNEQFF.